This TCR beta chain was obtained from a study of blood T cell repertoires in COVID-19. At the level of the study: Sources were T cells, B-cell-depleted T cells, or PBMCs; the material itself was cDNA or gDNA.

Profiling relied on immunoSEQ multiplex PCR, and the TCRdb table lists in-frame clones only, not all of them. The sample shows 240,000 or so clones, about 90% of them seen only once. Between the trimmed V and J ends, which lost 6 bases and 3 bases, there was a span of 12 bases. The germline V gene encodes CDR1 MNHEY and CDR2 SVGAGI. The CDR3 extends over 13 amino acids. This clone appeared once. The receptor was derived from a man between 60 and 75 years old with acute or convalescent COVID-19. The chain uses TRBV6-5 and TRBJ2-7; possible D gene TRBD2, 5 bases. The sequencing input was peripheral blood. In nucleotides, the CDR3 is TGTGCCAGCAGCAGGAGGCCCCTCTACGAGCAGTACTTC. Translating gives CASSRRPLYEQYF.